This T cell receptor beta chain was observed in a study of blood T cell repertoires in COVID-19. This CDR3 is built from 14 residues. Trimming left V 4 bases short and J 5 bases short, with 15 bases between. Germline CDR1 is SQVTM and CDR2 is ANQGSEA. Authors' data handling: Amplified reference gene primers provided the basis for estimating nucleated cell counts. The assay was immunoSEQ multiplex PCR, and TCRdb's table has in-frame clones only and misses some. That table is the source of V, J and clone size, and D and trimming were worked out from the DNA. There are under 450,000 clones in the sample; around 84% occur only once, and about 1% lies in the top ten. This clone was seen a single time.

The V and J genes are TRBV29-1 and TRBJ2-1, with a weak D call TRBD2 (6 bases). Sequences were obtained from peripheral blood. This sequence was found in a human donor with acute or convalescent COVID-19. The donor label of this sample is uncertain. The CDR3 here is CSVAGLLSDNEQFF. In nucleotides, the CDR3 is TGCAGCGTTGCGGGACTCCTAAGCGACAATGAGCAGTTCTTC.